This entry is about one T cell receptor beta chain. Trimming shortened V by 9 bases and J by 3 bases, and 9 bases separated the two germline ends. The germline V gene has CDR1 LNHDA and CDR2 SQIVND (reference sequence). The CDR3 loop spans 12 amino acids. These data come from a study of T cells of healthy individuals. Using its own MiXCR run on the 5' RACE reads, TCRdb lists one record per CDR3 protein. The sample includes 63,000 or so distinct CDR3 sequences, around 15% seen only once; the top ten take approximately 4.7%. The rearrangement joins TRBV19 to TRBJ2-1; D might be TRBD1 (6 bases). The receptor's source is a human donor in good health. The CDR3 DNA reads TGTGCCAGCACAGGGAACTACAATGAGCAGTTCTTC. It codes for CASTGNYNEQFF.